These 23 T cell receptor beta chains originate from one sample sequenced in a study of T cell clonotyping in hematopoietic cell transplantation. Only in-frame clones appear in the TCRdb table, and some are missing; sequencing was by immunoSEQ multiplex PCR. The sample holds over 25,000 clones, 90% to 96% seen once. Source material: peripheral blood mononuclear cells. The origin of the receptors is a man aged 50 to 59 in good health. Some clones in this sample may be carry-over from other donors' samples.

This clone has only one observation. J is TRBJ2-1 and V is TRBV7-2; no definite D call. The germline gives CDR1 SGHTA, CDR2 FQGNSA. The CDR3 consists of 13 residues. The V end was cut by 3 bases, the J end by 4 bases, with 7 bases between. For the CDR3, the DNA is TGTGCCAGCAGCTTGGGTCTTTACAATGAGCAGTTCTTC. This encodes CASSLGLYNEQFF.

The chain employs TRBV28 and TRBJ1-1; D is perhaps TRBD1 (5 bases). In germline, CDR1 is MDHEN, CDR2 SYDVKM. Trimming removed 3 bases at V and 4 bases at J, with 18 bases between. The CDR3 sequence is 16 residues long. The CDR3 sequence is CASSFLSGVGGTEAFF. CDR3 sequence (DNA): TGTGCCAGCAGTTTCCTATCGGGGGTTGGGGGCACTGAAGCTTTCTTT.

J is TRBJ1-1 and V is TRBV6-5; D possibly corresponds to TRBD1 (5 bases). Germline CDR1 is MNHEY and CDR2 is SVGAGI. The CDR3 totals 15 residues. With 0 bases removed from V and 3 bases from J, the gap between germline ends came to 11 bases. This chain's CDR3 is CASSYSAGRDTEAFF. CDR3 sequence (DNA): TGTGCCAGCAGTTACTCAGCGGGGCGCGACACTGAAGCTTTCTTT.

The chain uses TRBV30 and TRBJ2-7, with 9 nucleotides matching TRBD2. The CDR3 consists of 14 residues. The V and J ends lost 3 bases and 1 base, in that order; junction bases with no gene match: 4. The germline CDR1 and CDR2 sequences are GTSNPN and SVGIG (reference sequence). The CDR3 reads CAWRAGGSSYEQYF. The CDR3 coding sequence is TGTGCCTGGAGAGCGGGGGGATCGTCCTACGAGCAGTACTTC.

This clone has just one count. V gene TRBV7-2 combines with J gene TRBJ2-2; the match to TRBD2 covers 8 bases. The CDR3 covers 16 residues. The junction had 9 bases not matched to a gene; V was cut back by 5 bases and J by 4 bases. Germline V gene data show CDR1 as SGHTA and CDR2 as FQGNSA. CDR3 bases: TGTGCCAGCAGCCCATCGGGGGGGCGGCCCACCGGGGAGCTGTTTTTT. The encoded protein is CASSPSGGRPTGELFF. Using reference TRBV7-2 and TRBJ2-2 for the parts outside the CDR3, the full variable domain is GAGVSQSPSNKVTEKGKDVELRCDPISGHTALYWYRQSLGQGLEFLIYFQGNSAPDKSGLPSDRFSAERTGGSVSTLTIQRTQQEDSAVYLCASSPSGGRPTGELFFGEGSRLTVL.

The chain carries TRBV27 and TRBJ2-3; 9 bases align to TRBD2. This CDR3 has 14 amino acids. The germline CDR1 and CDR2 sequences are MNHEY and SMNVEV (reference sequence). V gave up 2 bases and J gave up 6 bases; unmatched junction bases: 3. DNA of the CDR3: TGTGCCAGCAGTTTAGAAACTAGCGGGGATACGCAGTATTTT. Its protein is CASSLETSGDTQYF.

The chain employs TRBV5-1 and TRBJ2-3; 7 bases map to TRBD1. CDR3 length: 15 residues. V was pared by 4 bases and J by 3 bases, with 8 bases of the junction left unmatched. CDR1 and CDR2 (germline): SGHRS, YFSETQ. CDR3 nucleotide sequence: TGCGCCAGCAGCCGTAAACCGGACAGGACAGATACGCAGTATTTT. It specifies CASSRKPDRTDTQYF.

This clone appeared once. The V gene is TRBV30, the J gene TRBJ2-7; D is undetermined. This CDR3 spans 11 amino acids. Germline V gene sequence: CDR1 GTSNPN, CDR2 SVGIG (reference sequence). The V and J ends lost 3 bases and 6 bases respectively, with 9 bases between them. The CDR3 nucleotides are TGTGCCTGGAGCAACCCGTTCGAGCAGTACTTC. Encoded protein: CAWSNPFEQYF.

The J gene is TRBJ2-7, the V gene TRBV6-1, with TRBD2 identical over 7 bases. The CDR3 spans 12 residues. Germline CDR1 reads MNHNS; CDR2 reads SASEGT. Trimming took 6 bases from V and 2 from J; bases not matched to a gene: 1. Here the CDR3 DNA reads TGTGCCAGCAGGCGGGGGACCTACGAGCAGTACTTC. Protein: CASRRGTYEQYF.

This chain links TRBV9 with TRBJ2-1, with 8 nucleotides matching TRBD1. Germline CDR1 is SGDLS and CDR2 is YYNGEE. Unmatched junction bases numbered 14, after V lost 4 bases and J lost 8 bases. The CDR3 is 16 amino acids. The CDR3 nucleotides read TGTGCCAGCAGCAAACGACAGGGGCCGGACTCATATGAGCAGTTCTTC. This codes for CASSKRQGPDSYEQFF.

The chain links TRBV7-2 to TRBJ1-1; unclear D gene. The CDR3 contains 14 residues. Germline CDR1 reads SGHTA; CDR2 reads FQGNSA. Trimming pared 3 bases from V and 4 bases from J, leaving 12 bases between. The CDR3 DNA follows: TGTGCCAGCAGCTTGAGAACTCGGGGCACTGAAGCTTTCTTT. Amino acid sequence: CASSLRTRGTEAFF.

This clone was observed a single time. CDR3 sequence (DNA): TGTGCCAGCAGCTCCTATGGGAGGGATGCTTTCTTT. The encoded protein is CASSSYGRDAFF. The chain is built from TRBV7-2 and TRBJ1-1, with unresolved D. This CDR3 contains 12 residues. The germline gives CDR1 SGHTA, CDR2 FQGNSA. Trimming took off 4 bases at V and 11 bases at J, with 14 bases between the two ends. The whole variable domain, filled in from reference TRBV7-2 and TRBJ1-1, reads GAGVSQSPSNKVTEKGKDVELRCDPISGHTALYWYRQSLGQGLEFLIYFQGNSAPDKSGLPSDRFSAERTGGSVSTLTIQRTQQEDSAVYLCASSSYGRDAFFGQGTRLTVV.

The CDR3 here is CASRSWDLLSGNTIYF. CDR3 nucleotides: TGTGCCAGTAGGAGTTGGGACCTCCTCTCTGGAAACACCATATATTTT. This chain joins TRBV19 and TRBJ1-3, with TRBD1 as a possible D gene (5 bases). The CDR3 extends over 16 amino acids. Germline values: CDR1 LNHDA, CDR2 SQIVND (reference sequence). V was cut by 6 bases and J by 0 bases, with 15 bases left in between.

J is TRBJ1-1 and V is TRBV7-2; D is unresolved. Trimming cost V 0 bases and J 0 bases, with 8 bases left between them. Germline CDR1 and CDR2: SGHTA and FQGNSA. This CDR3 is built from 15 residues. The CDR3 region is CASSLALGMNTEAFF. Written as DNA, the CDR3 is TGTGCCAGCAGCTTAGCCCTCGGGATGAACACTGAAGCTTTCTTT.

The rearrangement links TRBV27 to TRBJ2-5; 8 bases are shared with TRBD1. The V segment lost 6 bases and the J segment 6 bases; nucleotides outside the gene matches: 9. CDR1 and CDR2 from the germline V gene are MNHEY and SMNVEV (reference sequence). The CDR3 sequence is 14 residues long. In nucleotides, the CDR3 is TGTGCCAGCAGAGACGGCAGGGGGCGAAAGACCCAGTACTTC. Amino acids: CASRDGRGRKTQYF.

V is TRBV9 and J is TRBJ1-2; 10 positions match TRBD1. Looked up from germline, CDR1 is SGDLS and CDR2 is YYNGEE. J gave up 8 bases and V 4 bases, and 8 bases lay outside the gene matches. The CDR3 loop spans 14 amino acids. CDR3: CASSTRQGALGYTF. In nucleotides, the CDR3 is TGTGCCAGCAGCACGCGACAGGGGGCGCTGGGCTACACCTTC.

The V call is TRBV30, the J call TRBJ1-1; D is perhaps TRBD1 (6 bases). CDR3 length: 15 amino acids. V was trimmed by 1 base and J by 5 bases, leaving 17 bases between them. The germline V gene encodes CDR1 GTSNPN and CDR2 SVGIG (reference sequence). The CDR3 loop is CAWSGYGGARTEAFF. For the CDR3, the DNA is TGTGCCTGGAGTGGGTACGGGGGCGCGAGGACTGAAGCTTTCTTT.

This sequence joins TRBV10-3 and TRBJ2-7; a possible D gene is TRBD1 (6 bases). CDR1 ENHRY and CDR2 SYGVKD come from the germline V gene. The CDR3 has 14 residues. V was pared by 2 bases and J by 2 bases, with 10 bases between. For the CDR3, the DNA is TGTGCCATCAGTGAGCCGGACAGTACCTACGAGCAGTACTTC. It yields the protein CAISEPDSTYEQYF.

The DNA for the CDR3 is TGTGCCTGGAGCCCGGGTGTGTCGGGGGTATCGATAGCTTTCTTT. This translates into CAWSPGVSGVSIAFF. The V call is TRBV30, the J call TRBJ1-1; D possibly corresponds to TRBD1 (5 bases). Germline assignment: CDR1 GTSNPN and CDR2 SVGIG (reference sequence). Trimming left V 3 bases short and J 10 bases short, with 24 bases between. This CDR3 contains 15 residues.

The J gene is TRBJ1-2, the V gene TRBV28, with D possibly matching TRBD1 (6 bases). Per the germline V gene, CDR1 is MDHEN and CDR2 is SYDVKM. Trimming left V 4 bases short and J 7 bases short, with 22 bases between. CDR3 length: 16 amino acids. CDR3 residues: CASSSPGKTGRAGYTF. The CDR3 DNA reads as TGTGCCAGCAGTTCCCCGGGGAAAACAGGGCGAGCTGGCTACACCTTC.

The chain recombines TRBV30 with TRBJ1-2, with D possibly TRBD1 on 5 matching bases. The V end lost 5 bases, the J end lost 10 bases, and 20 bases lay between the germline ends. This CDR3 contains 13 residues. The germline V gene encodes CDR1 GTSNPN and CDR2 SVGIG (reference sequence). CDR3 in DNA: TGTGCCTGGGGGCGGGCCCGCCCGACAGACTACACCTTC. Protein product: CAWGRARPTDYTF.

The chain joins TRBV5-1 to TRBJ2-2, with 7 bases identical to TRBD1. CDR1 is SGHRS, CDR2 YFSETQ, per germline. V lost 4 bases to trimming and J lost 1 base; unmatched junction nucleotides: 1. The CDR3 is 14 amino acids. CDR3 sequence: CASSRDRNTGELFF. Written as DNA, the CDR3 is TGCGCCAGCAGCCGGGACAGGAACACCGGGGAGCTGTTTTTT.

The chain carries TRBV6-5 and TRBJ1-1, with 8 bases fitting TRBD1. This CDR3 comprises 15 residues. Germline trimming cut 2 bases from V and 4 bases from J; bases unmatched to any gene: 6. Germline lookup yields CDR1 MNHEY and CDR2 SVGAGI. DNA of the CDR3: TGTGCCAGCAGTTACGGGGCAGGGGGCTTCACTGAAGCTTTCTTT. It yields the protein CASSYGAGGFTEAFF.